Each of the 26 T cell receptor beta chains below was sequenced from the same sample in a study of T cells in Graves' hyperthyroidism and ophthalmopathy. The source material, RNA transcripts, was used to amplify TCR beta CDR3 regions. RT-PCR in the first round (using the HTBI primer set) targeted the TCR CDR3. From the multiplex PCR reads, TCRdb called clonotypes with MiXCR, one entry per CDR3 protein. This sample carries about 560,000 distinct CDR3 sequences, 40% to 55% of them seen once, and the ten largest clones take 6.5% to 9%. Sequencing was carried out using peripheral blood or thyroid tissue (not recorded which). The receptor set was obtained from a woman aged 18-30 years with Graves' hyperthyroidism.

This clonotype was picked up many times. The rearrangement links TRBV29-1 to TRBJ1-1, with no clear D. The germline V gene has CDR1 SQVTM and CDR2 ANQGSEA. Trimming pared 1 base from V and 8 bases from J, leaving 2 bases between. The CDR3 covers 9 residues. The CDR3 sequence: CSVEGEAFF. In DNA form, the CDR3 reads TGCAGCGTTGAAGGGGAAGCTTTCTTT.

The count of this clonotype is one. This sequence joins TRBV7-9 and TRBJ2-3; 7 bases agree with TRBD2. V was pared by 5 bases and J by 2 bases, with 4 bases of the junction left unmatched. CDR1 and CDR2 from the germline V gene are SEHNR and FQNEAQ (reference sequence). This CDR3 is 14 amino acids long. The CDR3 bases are TGTGCCAGCAGCCGGCGGGGGTCCACAGATACGCAGTATTTT. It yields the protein CASSRRGSTDTQYF.

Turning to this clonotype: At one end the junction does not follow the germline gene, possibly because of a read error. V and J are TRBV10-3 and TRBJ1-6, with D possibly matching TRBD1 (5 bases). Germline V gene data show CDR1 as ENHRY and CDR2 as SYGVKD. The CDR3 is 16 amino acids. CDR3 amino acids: CASSTRQSSYNSPLHF. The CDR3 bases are TGTGCCAGCAGTACGAGACAGAGCTCCTATAATTCACCCCTCCACTTT.

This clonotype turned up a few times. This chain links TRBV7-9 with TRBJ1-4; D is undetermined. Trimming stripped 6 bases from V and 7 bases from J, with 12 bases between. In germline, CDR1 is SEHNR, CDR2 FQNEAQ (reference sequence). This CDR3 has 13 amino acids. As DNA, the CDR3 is TGTGCCAGCAGTCCTCCTTGGGGTGAAAAACTGTTTTTT. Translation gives CASSPPWGEKLFF.

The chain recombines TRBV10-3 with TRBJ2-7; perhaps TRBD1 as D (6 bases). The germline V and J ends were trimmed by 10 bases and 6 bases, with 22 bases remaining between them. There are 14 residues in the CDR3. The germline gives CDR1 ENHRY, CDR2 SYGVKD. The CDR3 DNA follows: TGTGCCAGCAGCTTCCGGACAGCCACCTGCGAGCAGTACTTC. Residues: CASSFRTATCEQYF.

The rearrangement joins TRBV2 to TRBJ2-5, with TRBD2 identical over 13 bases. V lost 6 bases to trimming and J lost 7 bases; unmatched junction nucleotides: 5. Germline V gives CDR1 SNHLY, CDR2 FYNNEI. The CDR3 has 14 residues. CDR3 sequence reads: CASRLLAGGGTQYF. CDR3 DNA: TGTGCCAGCAGGCTACTAGCGGGAGGGGGGACCCAGTACTTC.

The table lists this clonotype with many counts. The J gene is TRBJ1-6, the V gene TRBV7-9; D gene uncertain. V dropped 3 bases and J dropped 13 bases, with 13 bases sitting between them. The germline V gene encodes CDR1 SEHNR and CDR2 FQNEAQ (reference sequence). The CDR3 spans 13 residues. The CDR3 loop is CASSLARGGPLHF. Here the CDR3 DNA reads TGTGCCAGCAGCTTGGCGCGGGGAGGGCCCCTCCACTTT.

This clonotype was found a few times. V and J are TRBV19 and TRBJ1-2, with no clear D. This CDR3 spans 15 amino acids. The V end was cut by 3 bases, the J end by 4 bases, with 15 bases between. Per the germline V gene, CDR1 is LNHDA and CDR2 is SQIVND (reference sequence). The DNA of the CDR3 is TGTGCCAGTAGTATTGGCGGCAGCCATTCCTATGGCTACACCTTC. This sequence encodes CASSIGGSHSYGYTF.

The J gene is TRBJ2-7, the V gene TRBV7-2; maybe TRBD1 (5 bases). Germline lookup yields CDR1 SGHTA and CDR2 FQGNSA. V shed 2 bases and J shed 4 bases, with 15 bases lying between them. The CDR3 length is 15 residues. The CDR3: CASSLQGQTFYEQYF. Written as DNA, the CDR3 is TGTGCCAGCAGCTTACAGGGCCAGACATTTTACGAGCAGTACTTC.

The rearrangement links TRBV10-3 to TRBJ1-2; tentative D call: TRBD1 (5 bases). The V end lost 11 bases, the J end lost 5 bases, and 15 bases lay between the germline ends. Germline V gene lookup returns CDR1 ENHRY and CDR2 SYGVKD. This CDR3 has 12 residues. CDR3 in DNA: TGTGCCGGAGGGGTCTTCGGTTATGGCTACACCTTC. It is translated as CAGGVFGYGYTF.

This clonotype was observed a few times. The CDR3 sequence: CASSYRQGRTGNTIYF. CDR3 nucleotide sequence: TGTGCCAGCAGCTACCGACAGGGACGGACCGGAAACACCATATATTTT. The chain is built from TRBV2 and TRBJ1-3, with 7 bases identical to TRBD1. Losses at the gene ends were 6 bases for V and 4 bases for J; bases not matched to a gene: 12. The CDR3 consists of 16 residues. Germline CDR1 is SNHLY and CDR2 is FYNNEI.

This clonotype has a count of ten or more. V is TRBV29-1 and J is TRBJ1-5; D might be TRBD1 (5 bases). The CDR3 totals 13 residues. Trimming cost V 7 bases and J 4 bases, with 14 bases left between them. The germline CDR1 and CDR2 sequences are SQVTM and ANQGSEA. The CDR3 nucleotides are TGCAGCGCGGGCCAGGGAGGAAATCAGCCCCAGCATTTT. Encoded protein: CSAGQGGNQPQHF.

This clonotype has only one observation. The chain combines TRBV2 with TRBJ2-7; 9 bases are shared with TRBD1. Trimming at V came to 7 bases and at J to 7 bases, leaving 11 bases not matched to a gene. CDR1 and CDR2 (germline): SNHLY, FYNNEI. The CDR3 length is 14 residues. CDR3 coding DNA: TGTGCCAGCACACTGTGGGACAGGGCGAATGAGCAGTACTTC. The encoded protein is CASTLWDRANEQYF. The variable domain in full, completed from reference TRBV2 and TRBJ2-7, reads EPEVTQTPSHQVTQMGQEVILRCVPISNHLYFYWYRQILGQKVEFLVSFYNNEISEKSEIFDDQFSVERPDGSNFTLKIRSTKLEDSAMYFCASTLWDRANEQYFGPGTRLTVT.

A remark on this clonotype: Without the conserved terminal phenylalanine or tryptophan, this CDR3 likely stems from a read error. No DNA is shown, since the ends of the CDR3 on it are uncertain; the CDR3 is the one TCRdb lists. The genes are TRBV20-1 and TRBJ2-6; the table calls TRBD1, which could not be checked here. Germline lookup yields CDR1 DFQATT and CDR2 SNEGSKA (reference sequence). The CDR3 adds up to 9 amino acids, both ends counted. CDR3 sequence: CSARQSGNT.

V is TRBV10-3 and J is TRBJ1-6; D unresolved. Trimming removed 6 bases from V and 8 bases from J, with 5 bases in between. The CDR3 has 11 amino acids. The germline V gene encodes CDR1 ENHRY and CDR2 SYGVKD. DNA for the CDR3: TGTGCCATCAGGCGCGATTCACCCCTCCACTTT. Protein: CAIRRDSPLHF.

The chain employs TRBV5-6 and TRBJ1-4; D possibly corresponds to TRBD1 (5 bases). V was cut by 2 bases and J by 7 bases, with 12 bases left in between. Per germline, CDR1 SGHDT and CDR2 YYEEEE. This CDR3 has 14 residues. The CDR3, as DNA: TGTGCCAGCAGCTTTTCCCAGGGCCCTGAAAAACTGTTTTTT. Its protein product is CASSFSQGPEKLFF. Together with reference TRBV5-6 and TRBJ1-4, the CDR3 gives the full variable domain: DAGVTQSPTHLIKTRGQQVTLRCSPKSGHDTVSWYQQALGQGPQFIFQYYEEEERQRGNFPDRFSGHQFPNYSSELNVNALLLGDSALYLCASSFSQGPEKLFFGSGTQLSVL.

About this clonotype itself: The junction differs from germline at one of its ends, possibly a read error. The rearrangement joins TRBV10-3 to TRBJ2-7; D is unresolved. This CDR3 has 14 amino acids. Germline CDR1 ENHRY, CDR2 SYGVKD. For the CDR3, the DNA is TGTGCCAGCAGTTACGCTGGGAATCGCCACGAGCAGTACTTC. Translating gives CASSYAGNRHEQYF.

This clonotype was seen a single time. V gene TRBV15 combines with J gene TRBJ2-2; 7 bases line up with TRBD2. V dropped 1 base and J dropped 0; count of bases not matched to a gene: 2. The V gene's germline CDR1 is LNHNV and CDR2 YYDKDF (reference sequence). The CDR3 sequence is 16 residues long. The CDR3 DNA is TGTGCCACCAGCAGAGGGGGGGGGGCGAACACCGGGGAGCTGTTTTTT. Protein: CATSRGGGANTGELFF. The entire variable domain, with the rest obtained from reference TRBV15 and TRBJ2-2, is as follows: DAMVIQNPRYQVTQFGKPVTLSCSQTLNHNVMYWYQQKSSQAPKLLFHYYDKDFNNEADTPDNFQSRRPNTSFCFLDIRSPGLGDTAMYLCATSRGGGANTGELFFGEGSRLTVL.

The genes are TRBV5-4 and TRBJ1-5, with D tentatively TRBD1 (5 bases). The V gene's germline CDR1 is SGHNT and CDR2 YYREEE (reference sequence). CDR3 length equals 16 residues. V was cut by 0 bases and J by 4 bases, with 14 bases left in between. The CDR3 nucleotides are TGTGCCAGCAGCTTGGCTAGCAGGGAGGGAAATCAGCCCCAGCATTTT. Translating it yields CASSLASREGNQPQHF.

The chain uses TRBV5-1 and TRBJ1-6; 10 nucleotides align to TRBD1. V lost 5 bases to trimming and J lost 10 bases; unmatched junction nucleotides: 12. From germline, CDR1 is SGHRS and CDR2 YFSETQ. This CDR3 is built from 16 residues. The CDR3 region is CASSPGTGEGPSPLHF. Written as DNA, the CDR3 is TGCGCCAGCAGTCCCGGGACAGGGGAGGGGCCATCACCCCTCCACTTT.

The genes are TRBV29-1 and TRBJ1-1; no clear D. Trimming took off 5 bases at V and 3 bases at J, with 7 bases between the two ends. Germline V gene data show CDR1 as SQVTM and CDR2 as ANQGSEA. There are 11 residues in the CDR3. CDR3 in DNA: TGCAGCGTTATCCGGGACACTGAAGCTTTCTTT. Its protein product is CSVIRDTEAFF.

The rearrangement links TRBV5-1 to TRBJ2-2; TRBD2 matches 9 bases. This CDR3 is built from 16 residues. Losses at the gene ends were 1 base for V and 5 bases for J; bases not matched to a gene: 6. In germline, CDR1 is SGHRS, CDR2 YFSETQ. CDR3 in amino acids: CASSLTAGGPTGELFF. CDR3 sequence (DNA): TGCGCCAGCAGCTTGACGGCGGGAGGGCCGACCGGGGAGCTGTTTTTT.

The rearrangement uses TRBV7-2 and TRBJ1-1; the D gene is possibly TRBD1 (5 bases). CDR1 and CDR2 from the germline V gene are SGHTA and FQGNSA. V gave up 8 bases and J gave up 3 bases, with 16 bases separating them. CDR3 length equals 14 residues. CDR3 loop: CASGIVGEHTEAFF. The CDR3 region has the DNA TGTGCCAGCGGCATCGTAGGGGAGCACACTGAAGCTTTCTTT.

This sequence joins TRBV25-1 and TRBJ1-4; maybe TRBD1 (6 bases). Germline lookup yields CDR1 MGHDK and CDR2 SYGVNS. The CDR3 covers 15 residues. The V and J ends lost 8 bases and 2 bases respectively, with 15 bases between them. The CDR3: CASGRRGATNEKLFF. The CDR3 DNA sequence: TGTGCCAGCGGACGGAGGGGGGCGACTAATGAAAAACTGTTTTTT.

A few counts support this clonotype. The CDR3 protein is CASSAQANYGYTF. For the CDR3, the DNA is TGTGCCAGCAGCGCGCAGGCTAACTATGGCTACACCTTC. This chain uses TRBV25-1 with TRBJ1-2; unclear D gene. The CDR3 has 13 amino acids. The V gene's germline CDR1 is MGHDK and CDR2 SYGVNS. Trimming pared 6 bases from V and 0 bases from J, leaving 8 bases between.

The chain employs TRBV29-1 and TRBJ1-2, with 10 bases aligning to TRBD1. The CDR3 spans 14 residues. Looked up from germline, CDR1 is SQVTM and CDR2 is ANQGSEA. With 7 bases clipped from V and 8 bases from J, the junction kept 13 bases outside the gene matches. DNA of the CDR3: TGCAGCGACGGTCGGGACAGGGGAGTGGAAGGCTACACCTTC. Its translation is CSDGRDRGVEGYTF.